This T cell receptor beta chain came from a study of technical replicates of blood from a handful of donors. The assay was immunoSEQ multiplex PCR, and TCRdb's table has in-frame clones only and misses some. The sample carries about 56,000 clones, roughly 96% recorded once. The count of this clone is one. The CDR3 has 15 amino acids. V lost 0 bases to trimming and J lost 3 bases, with 12 bases between them. The germline CDR1 and CDR2 sequences are SGHTA and FQGNSA. The chain links TRBV7-2 to TRBJ2-7, with a weak D call TRBD1 (6 bases). The source is a human donor in good health. Some clones in this sample may be carry-over from other donors' samples. Sequenced input: PBMCs. The CDR3 region is CASSLARTANYEQYF. CDR3 sequence (DNA): TGTGCCAGCAGCTTAGCGCGGACAGCCAACTACGAGCAGTACTTC. Drawing the rest from reference TRBV7-2 and TRBJ2-7, the complete variable domain is GAGVSQSPSNKVTEKGKDVELRCDPISGHTALYWYRQSLGQGLEFLIYFQGNSAPDKSGLPSDRFSAERTGGSVSTLTIQRTQQEDSAVYLCASSLARTANYEQYFGPGTRLTVT.